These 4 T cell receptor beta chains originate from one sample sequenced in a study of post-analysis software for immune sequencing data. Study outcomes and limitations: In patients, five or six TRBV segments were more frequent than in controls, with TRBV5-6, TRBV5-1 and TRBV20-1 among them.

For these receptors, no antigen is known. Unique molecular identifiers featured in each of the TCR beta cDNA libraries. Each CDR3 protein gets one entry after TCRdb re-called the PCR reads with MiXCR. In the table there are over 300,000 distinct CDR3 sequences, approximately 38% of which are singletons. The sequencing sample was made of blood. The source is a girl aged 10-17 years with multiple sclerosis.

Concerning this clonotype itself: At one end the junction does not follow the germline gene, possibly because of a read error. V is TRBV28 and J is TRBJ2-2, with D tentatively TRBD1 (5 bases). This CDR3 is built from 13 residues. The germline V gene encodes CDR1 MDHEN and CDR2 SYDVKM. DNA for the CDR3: TGTGCCGGCAGTTTGAGACAGACCGGGGAGCTGTTTTTT. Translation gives CAGSLRQTGELFF.

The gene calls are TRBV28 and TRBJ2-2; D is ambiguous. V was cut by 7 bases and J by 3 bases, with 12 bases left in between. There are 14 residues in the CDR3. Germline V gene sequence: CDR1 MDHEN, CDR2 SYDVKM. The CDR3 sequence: CASNGRRYTGELFF. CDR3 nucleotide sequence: TGTGCCAGCAACGGACGACGCTACACCGGGGAGCTGTTTTTT.

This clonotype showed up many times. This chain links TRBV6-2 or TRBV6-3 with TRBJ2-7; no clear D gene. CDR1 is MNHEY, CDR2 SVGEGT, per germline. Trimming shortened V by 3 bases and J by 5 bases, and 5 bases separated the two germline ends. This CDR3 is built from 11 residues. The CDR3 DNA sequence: TGTGCCAGCAGTTATGGGGACGAGCAGTACTTC. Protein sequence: CASSYGDEQYF.

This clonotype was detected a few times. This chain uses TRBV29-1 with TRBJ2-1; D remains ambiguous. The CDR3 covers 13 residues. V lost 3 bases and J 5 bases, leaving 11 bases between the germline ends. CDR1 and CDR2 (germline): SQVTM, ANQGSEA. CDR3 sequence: CSVDPLVDNEQFF. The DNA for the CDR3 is TGCAGCGTTGACCCCTTGGTAGACAATGAGCAGTTCTTC.